Sequencing of this T cell receptor beta chain was carried out in a study of T cell repertoires in cytomegalovirus infection (dated by TCRdb to the late 2010s). Context from the whole study: The HLA type of each donor mattered for the analysis, because public TCR beta signatures pointed to carriage of CMV infection along with the matching HLA type.

What the research found in general, with its limitations: In the ex vivo response, HLA-C-restricted CMV-specific TCR beta clonotypes were dominant, and in two of eight donors the single most frequent clonotype came from this HLA-C-restricted group. In both this cohort and an independent cohort of 352 donors, the cumulative frequency of public TCR beta family members distinguished carriers of CMV infection plus the relevant HLA type.

Instrument used: Illumina HiSeq 1500. TCRdb took the public reads, trimmed them with fastp at Q25, ran MiXCR for clone calling and kept in-frame beta chains. Under each unique CDR3 protein, matching rows form one entry showing the most common genes and DNA. A total of around 180,000 distinct CDR3 sequences appear in this sample, about 28% of them only once. The top ten constitute approximately 30% of the sample. As for this clonotype: Its target antigen remains unknown. Nothing much larger sits one base from this clone, and base qualities are not available.

CDR1 is given as LNHDA and CDR2 as SQIVND, both from the germline V gene (reference sequence). The CDR3 runs 17 residues from the cysteine to the phenylalanine. The read is trimmed to its CDR3 DNA, 51 bases read in frame from base 1. V is trimmed back by 5 bases and J by 6 bases, and the junction contains 12 bases that no gene match accounts for. The chain is encoded by TRBV19 joined to TRBJ1-5, with 11 middle bases fitting TRBD1. This receptor was obtained from a human donor in good health (CMV status not recorded). Some clones in this sample may be carry-over from other donors' samples. Material for sequencing was PBMCs. The bases are TGTGCCAGTAGTTTCCGCCTCGGACAGGGGGCAGGTCAGCCCCAGCATTTT. This translates into CASSFRLGQGAGQPQHF.